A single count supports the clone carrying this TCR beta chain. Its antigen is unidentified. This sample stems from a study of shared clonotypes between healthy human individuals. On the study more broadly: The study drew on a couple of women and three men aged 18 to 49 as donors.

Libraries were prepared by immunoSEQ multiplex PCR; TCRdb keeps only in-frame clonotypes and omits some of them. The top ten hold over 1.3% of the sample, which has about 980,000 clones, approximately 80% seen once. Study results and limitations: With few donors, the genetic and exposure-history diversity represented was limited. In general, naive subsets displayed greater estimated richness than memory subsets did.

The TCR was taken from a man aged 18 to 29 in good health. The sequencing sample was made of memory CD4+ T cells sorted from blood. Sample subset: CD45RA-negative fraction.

In DNA, the CDR3 is TGTGCCAGTAGTATAGGGGACGATGGGGCCAACGTCCTGACTTTC. Amino acids: CASSIGDDGANVLTF. V is TRBV19 and J is TRBJ2-6; either TRBD1 or TRBD2 may supply D (5 bases each). The V and J ends lost 1 base and 3 bases respectively, with 7 bases between them. Per the germline V gene, CDR1 is LNHDA and CDR2 is SQIVND (reference sequence). The CDR3 is 15 residues long. Drawing the rest from reference TRBV19 and TRBJ2-6, the complete variable domain is DGGITQSPKYLFRKEGQNVTLSCEQNLNHDAMYWYRQDPGQGLRLIYYSQIVNDFQKGDIAEGYSVSREKKESFPLTVTSAQKNPTAFYLCASSIGDDGANVLTFGAGSRLTVL.